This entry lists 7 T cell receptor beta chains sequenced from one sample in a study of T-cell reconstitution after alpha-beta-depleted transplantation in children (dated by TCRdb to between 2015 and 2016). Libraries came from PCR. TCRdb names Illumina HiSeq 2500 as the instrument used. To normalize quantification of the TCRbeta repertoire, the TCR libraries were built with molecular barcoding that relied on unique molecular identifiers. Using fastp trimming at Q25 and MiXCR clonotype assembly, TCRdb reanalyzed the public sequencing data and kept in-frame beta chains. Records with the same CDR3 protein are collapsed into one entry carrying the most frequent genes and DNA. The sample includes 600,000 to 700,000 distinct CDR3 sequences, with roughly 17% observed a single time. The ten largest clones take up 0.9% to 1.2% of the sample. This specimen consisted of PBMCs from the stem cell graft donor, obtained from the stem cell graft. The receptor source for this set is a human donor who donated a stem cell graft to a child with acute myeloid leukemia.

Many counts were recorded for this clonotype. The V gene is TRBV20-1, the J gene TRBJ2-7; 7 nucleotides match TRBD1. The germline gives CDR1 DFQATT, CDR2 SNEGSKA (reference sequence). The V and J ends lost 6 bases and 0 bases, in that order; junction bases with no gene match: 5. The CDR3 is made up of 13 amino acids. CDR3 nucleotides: TGCAGTGCCTCCGGGACAGCCTCCTACGAGCAGTACTTC. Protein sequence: CSASGTASYEQYF.

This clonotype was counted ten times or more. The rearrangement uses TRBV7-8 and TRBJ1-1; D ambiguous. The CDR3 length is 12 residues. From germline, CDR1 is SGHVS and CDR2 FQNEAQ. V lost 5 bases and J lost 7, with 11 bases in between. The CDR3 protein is CASSPLNGEAFF. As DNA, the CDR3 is TGTGCCAGCAGCCCATTAAACGGTGAAGCTTTCTTT. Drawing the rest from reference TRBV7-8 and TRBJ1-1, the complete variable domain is GAGVSQSPRYKVAKRGQDVALRCDPISGHVSLFWYQQALGQGPEFLTYFQNEAQLDKSGLPSDRFFAERPEGSVSTLKIQRTQQEDSAVYLCASSPLNGEAFFGQGTRLTVV.

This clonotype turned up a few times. CDR3 sequence reads: CASSQKRQGRGEQFF. For the CDR3, the DNA is TGTGCCAGCAGCCAAAAGCGACAGGGGAGAGGTGAGCAGTTCTTC. The chain uses TRBV7-2 and TRBJ2-1; 8 bases align to TRBD1. Germline CDR1 reads SGHTA; CDR2 reads FQGNSA. The CDR3 has 15 residues. The V segment lost 5 bases and the J segment 9 bases; nucleotides outside the gene matches: 12.

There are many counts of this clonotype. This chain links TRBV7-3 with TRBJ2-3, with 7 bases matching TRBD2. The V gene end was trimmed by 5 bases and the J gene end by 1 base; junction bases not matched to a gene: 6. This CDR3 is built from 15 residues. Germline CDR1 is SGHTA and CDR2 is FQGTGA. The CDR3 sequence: CASSLGAGGTDTQYF. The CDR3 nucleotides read TGTGCCAGCAGCCTCGGGGCGGGGGGCACAGATACGCAGTATTTT.

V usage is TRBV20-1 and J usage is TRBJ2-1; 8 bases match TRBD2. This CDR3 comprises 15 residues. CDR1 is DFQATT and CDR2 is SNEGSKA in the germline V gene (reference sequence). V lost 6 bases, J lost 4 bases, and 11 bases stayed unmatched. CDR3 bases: TGCAGTGCGGGAGGGGCGGGGGGCCCGTACAATGAGCAGTTCTTC. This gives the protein CSAGGAGGPYNEQFF.

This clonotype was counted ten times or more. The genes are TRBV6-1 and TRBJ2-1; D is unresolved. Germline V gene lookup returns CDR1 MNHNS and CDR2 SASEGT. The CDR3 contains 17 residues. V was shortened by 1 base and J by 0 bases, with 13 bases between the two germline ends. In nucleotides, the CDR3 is TGTGCCAGCAGTGAAGACAGCCACGCCGGCTCCTACAATGAGCAGTTCTTC. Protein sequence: CASSEDSHAGSYNEQFF.

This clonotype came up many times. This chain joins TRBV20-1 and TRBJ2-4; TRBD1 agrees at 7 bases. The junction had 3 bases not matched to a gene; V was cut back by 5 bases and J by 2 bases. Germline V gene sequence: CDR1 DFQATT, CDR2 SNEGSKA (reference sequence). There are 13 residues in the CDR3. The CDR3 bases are TGCAGTGCTCAGGGGGTCTCCAAAAACATTCAGTACTTC. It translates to CSAQGVSKNIQYF.